These T cell receptor beta chains were read from a single sample in a study of cytomegalovirus exposure and HLA in healthy donors. Profiled with immunoSEQ multiplex PCR; TCRdb holds only in-frame clones, not every one. The sample lists roughly 60,000 clones; roughly 96% were seen once. The sequencing sample was made of PBMCs. These receptors all come from a man aged 18 to 30 in good health and CMV-seronegative. Each CDR3 is given with its conserved first and last residue. A D gene is named only where the DNA matches it firmly.

J gene,V gene,D gene,CDR3 DNA,CDR3 protein
TRBJ2-7,TRBV27,TRBD2,TGTGCCAGCAGTTTGGGACTAGGCCGCTACGAGCAGTACTTC,CASSLGLGRYEQYF
TRBJ2-1,TRBV20-1,.,TGCAGTGCCAGCACTAGTTTTGAGCAGTTCTTC,CSASTSFEQFF
TRBJ2-7,TRBV19,.,TGTGCCAGTAGTACGGGGGACCCCCTCAGCGAGCAGTACTTC,CASSTGDPLSEQYF
TRBJ1-1,TRBV19,.,TGTGCCAGTAAGTCCACCCGGGGCACTGAAGCTTTCTTT,CASKSTRGTEAFF
TRBJ2-1,TRBV19,TRBD2,TGTGCCAGTAGTATTTGGCGGGAGGCCTACAATGAGCAGTTCTTC,CASSIWREAYNEQFF
TRBJ1-1,TRBV4-1,.,TGCGCCAGCAGCCAAGGGGACTACACTGAAGCTTTCTTT,CASSQGDYTEAFF
TRBJ2-2,TRBV28,.,TGTGCCAGCAGGACAGGGAACACCGGGGAGCTGTTTTTT,CASRTGNTGELFF
TRBJ2-1,TRBV19,TRBD1,TGTGCCACACGGACAGGGCCAGCTGGTGAGCAGTTCTTC,CATRTGPAGEQFF
TRBJ1-5,TRBV28,TRBD1,TGTGCCAGCAGAAGTAGGGGGCGAGGCAATCAGCCCCAGCATTTT,CASRSRGRGNQPQHF
TRBJ2-5,TRBV30,TRBD1,TGTGCCTTTCGGGCAGGGGGCTTGGGGACCCAGTACTTC,CAFRAGGLGTQYF
TRBJ1-1,TRBV28,TRBD1,TGTGCCAGCAGTCCCCTAACACCCGGGACAGGGGGCCACAAAGGTGCTGAAGCTTTCTTT,CASSPLTPGTGGHKGAEAFF